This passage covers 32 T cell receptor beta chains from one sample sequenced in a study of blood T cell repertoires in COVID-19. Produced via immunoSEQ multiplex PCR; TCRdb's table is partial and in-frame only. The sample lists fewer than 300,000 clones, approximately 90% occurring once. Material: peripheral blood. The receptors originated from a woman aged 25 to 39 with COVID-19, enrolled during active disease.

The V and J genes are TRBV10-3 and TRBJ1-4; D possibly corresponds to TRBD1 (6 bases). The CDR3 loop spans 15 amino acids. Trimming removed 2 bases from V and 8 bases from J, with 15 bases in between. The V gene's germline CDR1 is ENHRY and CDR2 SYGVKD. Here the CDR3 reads CAISERGGAYEKLFF. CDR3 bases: TGTGCCATCAGTGAGAGAGGGGGGGCCTACGAAAAACTGTTTTTT.

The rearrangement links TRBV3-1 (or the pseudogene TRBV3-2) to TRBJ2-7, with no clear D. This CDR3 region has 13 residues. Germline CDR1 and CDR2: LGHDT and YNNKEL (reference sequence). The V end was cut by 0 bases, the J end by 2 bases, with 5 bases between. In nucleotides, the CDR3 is TGTGCCAGCAGCCAAGAGCTAGCCTACGAGCAGTACTTC. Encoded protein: CASSQELAYEQYF.

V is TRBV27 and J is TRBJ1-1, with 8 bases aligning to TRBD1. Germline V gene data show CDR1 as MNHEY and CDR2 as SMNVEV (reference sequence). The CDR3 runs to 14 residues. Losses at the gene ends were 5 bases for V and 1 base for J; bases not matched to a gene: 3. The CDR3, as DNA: TGTGCCAGCAGTCCACAGGGGGGGAACACTGAAGCTTTCTTT. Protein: CASSPQGGNTEAFF.

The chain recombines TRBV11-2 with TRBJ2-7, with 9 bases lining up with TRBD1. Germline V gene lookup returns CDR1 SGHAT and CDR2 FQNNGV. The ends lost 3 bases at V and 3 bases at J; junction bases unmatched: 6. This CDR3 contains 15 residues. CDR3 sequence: CASSFLDRGDYEQYF. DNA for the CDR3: TGTGCCAGCAGCTTCTTGGACAGGGGAGACTACGAGCAGTACTTC.

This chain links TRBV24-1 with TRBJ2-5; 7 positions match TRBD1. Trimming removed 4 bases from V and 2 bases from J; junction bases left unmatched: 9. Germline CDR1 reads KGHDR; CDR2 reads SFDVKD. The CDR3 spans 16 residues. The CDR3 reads CATSENRDSPQETQYF. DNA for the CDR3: TGTGCCACCAGTGAAAACCGGGACAGTCCTCAAGAGACCCAGTACTTC.

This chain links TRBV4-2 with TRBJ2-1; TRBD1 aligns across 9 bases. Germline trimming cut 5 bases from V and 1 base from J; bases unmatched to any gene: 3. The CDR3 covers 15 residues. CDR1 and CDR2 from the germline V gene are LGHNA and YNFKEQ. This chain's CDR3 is CASSKDRGSYNEQFF. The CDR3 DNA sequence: TGTGCCAGCAGCAAGGACAGGGGTTCCTACAATGAGCAGTTCTTC.

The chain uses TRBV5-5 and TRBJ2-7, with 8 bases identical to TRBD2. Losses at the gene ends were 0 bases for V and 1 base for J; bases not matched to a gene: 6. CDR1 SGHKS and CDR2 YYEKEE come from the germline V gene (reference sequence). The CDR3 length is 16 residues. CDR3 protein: CASSLAAGGRSYEQYF. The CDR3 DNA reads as TGTGCCAGCAGCTTGGCGGCGGGAGGACGGTCCTACGAGCAGTACTTC.

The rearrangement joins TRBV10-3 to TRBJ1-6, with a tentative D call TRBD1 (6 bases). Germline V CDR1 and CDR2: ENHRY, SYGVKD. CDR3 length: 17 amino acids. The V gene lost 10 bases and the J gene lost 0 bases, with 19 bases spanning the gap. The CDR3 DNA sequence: TGTGCCACCACCCCTAACAGGGAAAGCTCCTATAATTCACCCCTCCACTTT. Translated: CATTPNRESSYNSPLHF.

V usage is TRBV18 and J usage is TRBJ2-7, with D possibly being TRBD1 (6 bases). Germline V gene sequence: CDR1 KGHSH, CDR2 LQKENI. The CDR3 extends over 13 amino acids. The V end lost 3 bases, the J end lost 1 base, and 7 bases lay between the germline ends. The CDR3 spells CASSPGQSYEQYF. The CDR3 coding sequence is TGTGCCAGCTCACCGGGACAATCCTACGAGCAGTACTTC.

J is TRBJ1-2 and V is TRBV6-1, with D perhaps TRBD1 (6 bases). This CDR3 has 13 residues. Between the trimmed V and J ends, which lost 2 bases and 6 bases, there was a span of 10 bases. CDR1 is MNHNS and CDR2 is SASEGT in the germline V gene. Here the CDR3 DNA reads TGTGCCAGCAGTGAAATACAGGGTAATGGCTACACCTTC. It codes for CASSEIQGNGYTF.

CDR3 in DNA: TGTGCTAGTGGTTTATCCCCCGAGGGCACTGAAGCTTTCTTT. Residues: CASGLSPEGTEAFF. The chain uses TRBV12-5 and TRBJ1-1; D gene uncertain. V was shortened by 3 bases and J by 4 bases, with 12 bases between the two germline ends. The length of the CDR3 is 14 residues. The V gene's germline CDR1 is LGHNT and CDR2 FRNRAP.

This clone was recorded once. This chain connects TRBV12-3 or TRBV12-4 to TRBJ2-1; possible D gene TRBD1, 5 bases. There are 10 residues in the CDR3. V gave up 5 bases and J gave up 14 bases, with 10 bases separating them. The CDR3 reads CASSPTAKFF. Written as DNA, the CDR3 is TGTGCCAGCAGTCCGACAGCCAAGTTCTTC.

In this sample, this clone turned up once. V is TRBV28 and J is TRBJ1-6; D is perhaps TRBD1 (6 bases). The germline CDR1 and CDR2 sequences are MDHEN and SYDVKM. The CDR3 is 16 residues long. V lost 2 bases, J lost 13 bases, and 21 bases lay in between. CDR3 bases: TGTGCCAGCAGTTTACGACGCGGCCAGGGGAAAGCCCCCCTCCACTTT. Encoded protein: CASSLRRGQGKAPLHF.

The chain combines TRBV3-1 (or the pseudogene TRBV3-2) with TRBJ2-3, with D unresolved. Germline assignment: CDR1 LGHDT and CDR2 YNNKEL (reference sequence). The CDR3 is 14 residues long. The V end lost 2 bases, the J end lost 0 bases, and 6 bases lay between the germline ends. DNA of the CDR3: TGTGCCAGCAGCCAACTGAGGAGCACAGATACGCAGTATTTT. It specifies CASSQLRSTDTQYF.

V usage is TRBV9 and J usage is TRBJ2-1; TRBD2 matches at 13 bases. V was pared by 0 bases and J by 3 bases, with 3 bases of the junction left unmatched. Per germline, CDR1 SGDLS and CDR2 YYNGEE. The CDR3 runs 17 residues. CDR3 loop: CASSVGGLAGFYNEQFF. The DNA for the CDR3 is TGTGCCAGCAGCGTAGGGGGACTAGCGGGGTTCTACAATGAGCAGTTCTTC.

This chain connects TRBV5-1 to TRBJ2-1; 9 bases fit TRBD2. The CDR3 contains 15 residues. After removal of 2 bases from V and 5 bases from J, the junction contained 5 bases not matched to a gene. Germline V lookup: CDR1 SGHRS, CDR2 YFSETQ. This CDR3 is CASSLLAGVDNEQFF. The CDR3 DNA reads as TGCGCCAGCAGCTTATTAGCGGGAGTCGACAATGAGCAGTTCTTC.

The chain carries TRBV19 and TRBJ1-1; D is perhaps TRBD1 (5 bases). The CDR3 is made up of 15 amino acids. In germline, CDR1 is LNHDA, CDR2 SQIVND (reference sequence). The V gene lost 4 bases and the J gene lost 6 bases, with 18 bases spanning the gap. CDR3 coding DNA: TGTGCCAGTAGTACCCCGACAGCCCTAGGGGCTGAAGCTTTCTTT. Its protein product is CASSTPTALGAEAFF.

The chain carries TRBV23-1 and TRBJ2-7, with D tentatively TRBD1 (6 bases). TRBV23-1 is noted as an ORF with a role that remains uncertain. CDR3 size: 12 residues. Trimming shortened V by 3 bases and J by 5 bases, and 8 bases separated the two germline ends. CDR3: CASSHRGHEQYF. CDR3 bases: TGCGCCAGCAGTCACAGGGGCCACGAGCAGTACTTC.

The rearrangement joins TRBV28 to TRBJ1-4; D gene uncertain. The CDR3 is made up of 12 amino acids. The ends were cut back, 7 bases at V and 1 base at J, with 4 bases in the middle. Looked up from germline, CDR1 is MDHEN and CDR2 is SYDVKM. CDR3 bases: TGTGCCAGCACAGAAACTAATGAAAAACTGTTTTTT. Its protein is CASTETNEKLFF.

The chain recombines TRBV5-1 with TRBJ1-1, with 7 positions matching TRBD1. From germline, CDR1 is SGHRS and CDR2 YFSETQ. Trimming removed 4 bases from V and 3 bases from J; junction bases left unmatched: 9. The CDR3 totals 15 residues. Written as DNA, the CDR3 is TGCGCCAGCAGCCCGGAGACAGGGACGGACACTGAAGCTTTCTTT. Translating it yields CASSPETGTDTEAFF.

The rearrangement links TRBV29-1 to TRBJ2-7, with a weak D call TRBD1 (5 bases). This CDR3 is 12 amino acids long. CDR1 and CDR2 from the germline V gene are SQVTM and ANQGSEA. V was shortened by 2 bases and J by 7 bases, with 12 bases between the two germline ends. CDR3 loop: CSVEPTAREQYF. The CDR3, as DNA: TGCAGCGTTGAACCGACAGCGCGAGAGCAGTACTTC.

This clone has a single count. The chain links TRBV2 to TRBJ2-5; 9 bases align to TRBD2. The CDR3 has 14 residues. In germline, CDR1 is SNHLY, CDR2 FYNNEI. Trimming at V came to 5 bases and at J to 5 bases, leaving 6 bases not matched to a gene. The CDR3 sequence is CASSPRTSVETQYF. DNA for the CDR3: TGTGCCAGCAGTCCACGGACTAGCGTGGAGACCCAGTACTTC.

CDR3: CASIGQGNTEAFF. CDR3 bases: TGTGCCAGCATCGGACAGGGCAACACTGAAGCTTTCTTT. V and J are TRBV6-5 and TRBJ1-1, with TRBD1 matching over 8 bases. This CDR3 has 13 residues. V shed 7 bases and J 2 bases; nucleotides not matched to a gene: 3. The germline gives CDR1 MNHEY, CDR2 SVGAGI.

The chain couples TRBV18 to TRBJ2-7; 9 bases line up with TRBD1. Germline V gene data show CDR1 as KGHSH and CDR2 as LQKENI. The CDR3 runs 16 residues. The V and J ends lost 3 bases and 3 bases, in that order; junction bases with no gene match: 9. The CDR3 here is CASSPNPGQGVYEQYF. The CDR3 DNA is TGTGCCAGCTCACCTAATCCGGGACAGGGAGTCTACGAGCAGTACTTC.

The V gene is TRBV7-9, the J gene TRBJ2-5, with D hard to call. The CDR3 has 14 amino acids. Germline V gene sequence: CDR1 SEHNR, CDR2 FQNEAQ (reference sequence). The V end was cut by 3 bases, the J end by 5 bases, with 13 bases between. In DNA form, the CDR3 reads TGTGCCAGCAGCTTTGTGGGTCTAGAGGAGACCCAGTACTTC. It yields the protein CASSFVGLEETQYF.

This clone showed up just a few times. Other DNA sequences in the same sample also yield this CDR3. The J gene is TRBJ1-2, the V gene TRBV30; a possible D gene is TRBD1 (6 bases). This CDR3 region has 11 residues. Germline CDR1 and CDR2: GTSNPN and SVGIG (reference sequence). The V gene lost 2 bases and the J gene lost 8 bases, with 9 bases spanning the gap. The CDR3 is CAWSTGTGYTF. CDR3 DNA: TGTGCCTGGAGTACCGGGACAGGCTACACCTTC.

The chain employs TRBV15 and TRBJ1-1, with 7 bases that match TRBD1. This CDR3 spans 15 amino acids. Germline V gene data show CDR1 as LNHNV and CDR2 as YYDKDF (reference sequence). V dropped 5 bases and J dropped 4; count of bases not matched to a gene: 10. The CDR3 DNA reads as TGTGCCACCAGCGACCCGGGGACAGATATCACTGAAGCTTTCTTT. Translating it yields CATSDPGTDITEAFF.

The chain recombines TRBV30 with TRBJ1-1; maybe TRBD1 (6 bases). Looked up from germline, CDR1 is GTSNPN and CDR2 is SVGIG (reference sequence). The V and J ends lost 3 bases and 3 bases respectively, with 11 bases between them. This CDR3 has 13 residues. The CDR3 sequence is CAWRGGADTEAFF. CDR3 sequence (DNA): TGTGCCTGGAGGGGGGGGGCGGACACTGAAGCTTTCTTT.

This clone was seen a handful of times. The DNA for the CDR3 is TGCGCCAGCAGTCCCAGCACAGACTCTGGAAACACCATATATTTT. Translation gives CASSPSTDSGNTIYF. The chain couples TRBV23-1 to TRBJ1-3, with D unresolved. TRBV23-1 carries the ORF label, with uncertain function. This CDR3 has 15 amino acids. V lost 4 bases to trimming and J lost 0 bases, with 10 bases between them.

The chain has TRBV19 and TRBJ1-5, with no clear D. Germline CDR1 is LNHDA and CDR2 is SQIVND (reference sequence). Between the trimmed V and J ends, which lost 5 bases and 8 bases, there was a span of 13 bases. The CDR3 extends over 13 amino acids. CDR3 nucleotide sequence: TGTGCCAGTAGTTGGAGGGCTAGCGAGCCCCAGCATTTT. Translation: CASSWRASEPQHF.

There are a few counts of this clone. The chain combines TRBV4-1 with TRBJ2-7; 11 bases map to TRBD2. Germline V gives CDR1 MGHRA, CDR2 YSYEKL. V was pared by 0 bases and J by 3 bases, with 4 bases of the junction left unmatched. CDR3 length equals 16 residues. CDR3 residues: CASSQDLAGGSYEQYF. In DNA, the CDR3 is TGCGCCAGCAGCCAAGACCTAGCGGGGGGTAGCTACGAGCAGTACTTC.

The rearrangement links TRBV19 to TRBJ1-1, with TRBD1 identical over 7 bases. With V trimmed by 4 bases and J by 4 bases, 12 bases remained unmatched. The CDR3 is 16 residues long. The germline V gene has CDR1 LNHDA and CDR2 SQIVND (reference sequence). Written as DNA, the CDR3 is TGTGCCAGTAGTACCAACAGCAGGGGGTTGGGCACTGAAGCTTTCTTT. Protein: CASSTNSRGLGTEAFF. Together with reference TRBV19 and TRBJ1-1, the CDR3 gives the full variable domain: DGGITQSPKYLFRKEGQNVTLSCEQNLNHDAMYWYRQDPGQGLRLIYYSQIVNDFQKGDIAEGYSVSREKKESFPLTVTSAQKNPTAFYLCASSTNSRGLGTEAFFGQGTRLTVV.